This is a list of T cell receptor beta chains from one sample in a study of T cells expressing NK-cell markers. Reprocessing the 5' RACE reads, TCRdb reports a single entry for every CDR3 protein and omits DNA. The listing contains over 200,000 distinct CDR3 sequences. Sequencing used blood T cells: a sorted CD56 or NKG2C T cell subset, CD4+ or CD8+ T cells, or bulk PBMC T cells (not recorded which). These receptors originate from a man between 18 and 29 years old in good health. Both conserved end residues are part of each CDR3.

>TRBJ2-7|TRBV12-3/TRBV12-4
CASSLGLSLDEQYF
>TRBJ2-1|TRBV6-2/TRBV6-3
CASSYLGTGGLSEQFF
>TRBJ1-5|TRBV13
CASSLSGGLNQPQHF
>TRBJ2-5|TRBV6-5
CASSFPAGTQYF
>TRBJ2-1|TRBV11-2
CASSSGLAGGNNEQFF
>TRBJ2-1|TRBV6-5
CASSSWTSQDEQFF
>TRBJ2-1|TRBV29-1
CSVAGVYNEQFF
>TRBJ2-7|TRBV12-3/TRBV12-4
CASSLEGSGRFEQYF
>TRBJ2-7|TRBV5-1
CASSTHTGGLYEQYF
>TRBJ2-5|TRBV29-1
CSVEERTGWGKETQYF
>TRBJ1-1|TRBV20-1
CSARETPAGRKGWTEAFF
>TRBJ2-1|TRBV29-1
CSVDSGLSRFF
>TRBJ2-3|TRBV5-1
CASKLIRGSSTDTQYF
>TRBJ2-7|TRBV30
CALETLGRSEQYF
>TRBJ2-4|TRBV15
CATSRDRGLAIAKNIQYF
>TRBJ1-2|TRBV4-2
CASSRGQGAHPDTF
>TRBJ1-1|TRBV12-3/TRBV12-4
CASSLGPRNTEAFF
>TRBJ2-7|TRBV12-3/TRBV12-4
CASSPTERGRSSYEQYF
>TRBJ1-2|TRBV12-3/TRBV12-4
CASSFRQGDGYTF
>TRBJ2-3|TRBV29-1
CSVDGGRIADTQYF
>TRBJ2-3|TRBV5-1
CASSFQTSGRPTDTQYF
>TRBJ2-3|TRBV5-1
CASSLAGAGDTQYF
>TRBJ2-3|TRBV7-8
CASSLAGTSGTGTQYF
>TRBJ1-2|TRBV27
CASSRAAGNYGYTF
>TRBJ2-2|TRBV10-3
CAISTTSGTPGELFF
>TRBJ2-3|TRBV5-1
CASRPILTDTQYF
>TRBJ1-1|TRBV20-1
CSARGGDSMNTEAFF
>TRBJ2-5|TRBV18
CASSQGAQETQYF
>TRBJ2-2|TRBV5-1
CASAGLRHTGELFF
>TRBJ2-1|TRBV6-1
CASSDPRASGSRSEQFF
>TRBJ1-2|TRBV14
CASSHQGTLPRGGYTF
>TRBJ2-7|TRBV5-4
CASTFNGGVSYEQYF
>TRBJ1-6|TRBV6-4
CASSERDTNSPLHF
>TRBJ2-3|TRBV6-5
CASSWGQGGQYF
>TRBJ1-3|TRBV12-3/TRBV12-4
CASKQSSGNTIYF
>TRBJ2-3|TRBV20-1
CSALRRASGSVVDTQYF
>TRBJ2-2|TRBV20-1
CSASSGDANTGELFF
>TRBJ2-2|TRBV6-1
CASTNLGQLSTGELFF
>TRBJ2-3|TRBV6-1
CASTWDVEGTQYF
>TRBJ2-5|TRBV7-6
CASSSPAGGYQETQYF
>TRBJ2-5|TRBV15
CATSRESSGLFGGETQYF
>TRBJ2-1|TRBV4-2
CASSRPGQLDNEQFF